The TCR beta chain under discussion was sequenced for a study of OX40 agonist ivuxolimab in advanced cancers. Study overall: Prior therapy, whether anti-PD-1, anti-PD-L1 or anti-CTLA-4, was allowed, and roughly 41% had some.

The repertoire was sequenced with immunoSEQ multiplex PCR; TCRdb's copy has only in-frame clones and lacks some. Found here are about 110,000 clones, around nine tenths of them singletons; the top ten hold less than 0.35%. The CDR3 spans 15 residues. V shed 5 bases, J shed 2 bases, and the junction held 2 bases outside the gene matches. The germline V gene encodes CDR1 SNHLY and CDR2 FYNNEI. The receptor was derived from an adult with an advanced solid tumor such as melanoma, head and neck, liver or kidney cancer. The genes are TRBV2 and TRBJ2-6; 8 bases agree with TRBD2. The starting material was CD4+ or CD8+ T cells sorted from blood, obtained in a trial of the OX40 agonist ivuxolimab. Written as DNA, the CDR3 is TGTGCCAGCAGTTCCGGGGGGGCTGGGGCCAACGTCCTGACTTTC. Encoded protein: CASSSGGAGANVLTF.